This TCR beta chain was observed in a study of CD8+ T cells in alopecia areata. The treatment was: oral pan-JAK inhibitor, 5-10 mg twice daily. This clone was detected a few times. Its target is unknown. General study results and limits: Links between baseline CD8+ expansion and response need larger treated cohorts. Lesional scalp, notably in alopecia totalis/universalis, had clonality above that of normal scalp.

It was cDNA, reverse transcribed from extracted RNA, that served as the sequencing template. Clones were sequenced by immunoSEQ multiplex PCR, and TCRdb holds only the in-frame ones, with some missing. Among some 180,000 clones listed, roughly 50% were seen once. Sequences were derived from CD8+ T cells sorted from blood, sampled at week 24, from a patient treated with tofacitinib. The TCR comes from a human donor with alopecia areata.

The CDR3 DNA sequence: TGTGCCAGCAGTCCGCACGGTGGACGGGATGAGCAGTTCTTC. Encoded protein: CASSPHGGRDEQFF. The V gene is TRBV27, the J gene TRBJ2-1; D ambiguous. The CDR3 contains 14 residues. Germline V lookup: CDR1 MNHEY, CDR2 SMNVEV (reference sequence). The V gene lost 5 bases and the J gene lost 8 bases, with 16 bases spanning the gap.